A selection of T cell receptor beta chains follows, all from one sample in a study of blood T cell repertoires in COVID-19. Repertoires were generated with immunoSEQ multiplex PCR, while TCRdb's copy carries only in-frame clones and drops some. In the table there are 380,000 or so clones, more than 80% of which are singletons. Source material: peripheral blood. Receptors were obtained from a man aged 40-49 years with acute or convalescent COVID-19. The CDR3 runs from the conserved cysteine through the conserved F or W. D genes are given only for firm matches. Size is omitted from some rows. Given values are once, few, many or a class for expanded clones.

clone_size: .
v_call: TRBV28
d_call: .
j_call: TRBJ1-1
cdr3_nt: TGTGCCAGCAGTTTATTCCCCAGGGGAGGGACTGAAGCTTTCTTT
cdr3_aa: CASSLFPRGGTEAFF

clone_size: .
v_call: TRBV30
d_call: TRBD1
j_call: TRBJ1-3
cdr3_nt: TGTGCCTGGAGGCAGGGGGCAGAGACTGGAAACACCATATATTTT
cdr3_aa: CAWRQGAETGNTIYF

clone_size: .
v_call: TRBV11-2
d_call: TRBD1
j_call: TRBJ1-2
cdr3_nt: TGTGCCAGCAGCTTGGGGGACAGGGGTGGATATGGCTACACCTTC
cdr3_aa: CASSLGDRGGYGYTF

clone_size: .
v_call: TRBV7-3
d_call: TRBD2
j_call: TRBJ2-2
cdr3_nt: TGTGCCAGCAGCTTAATGGTAGCGGGAGACCCCGGGGAGCTGTTTTTT
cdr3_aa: CASSLMVAGDPGELFF

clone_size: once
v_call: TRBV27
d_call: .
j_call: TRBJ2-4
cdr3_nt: TGTGCCAGCAGTTTATCGTCGCGATCAATTCAGTACTTC
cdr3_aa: CASSLSSRSIQYF

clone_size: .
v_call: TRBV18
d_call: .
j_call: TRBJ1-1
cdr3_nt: TGTGCCAGCTCACCACCTGGGGGCAGGAACACTGAAGCTTTCTTT
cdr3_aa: CASSPPGGRNTEAFF

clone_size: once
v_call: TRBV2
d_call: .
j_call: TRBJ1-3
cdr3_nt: TGTGCCAGCAGGGACGACGAGGGCGGTGGAAACACCATATATTTT
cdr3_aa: CASRDDEGGGNTIYF

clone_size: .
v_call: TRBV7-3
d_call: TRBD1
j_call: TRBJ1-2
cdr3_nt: TGTGCCAGCAGTTCTCTAGGGGGCGGCTACACCTTC
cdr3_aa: CASSSLGGGYTF

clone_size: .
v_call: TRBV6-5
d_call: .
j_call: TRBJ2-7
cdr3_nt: TGTGCCAGCAGTTACTCGAGAGGGGGAAGTGGCGAGCAGTACTTC
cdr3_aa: CASSYSRGGSGEQYF

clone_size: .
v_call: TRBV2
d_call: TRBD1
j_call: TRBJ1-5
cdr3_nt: TGTGCCAGCAGCGGCGGGGACAGGGGGCGCATTGAGAGCAGTCAGCCCCAGCATTTT
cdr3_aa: CASSGGDRGRIESSQPQHF

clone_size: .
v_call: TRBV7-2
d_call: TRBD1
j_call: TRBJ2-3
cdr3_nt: TGTGCCAGCAGCTTTAACAGGGGGCGTTACACAGATACGCAGTATTTT
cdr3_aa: CASSFNRGRYTDTQYF

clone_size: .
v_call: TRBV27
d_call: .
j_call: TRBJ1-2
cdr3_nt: TGTGCCAGCAGTTTATCGCAACTGGGGAGTGGCTACACCTTC
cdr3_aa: CASSLSQLGSGYTF

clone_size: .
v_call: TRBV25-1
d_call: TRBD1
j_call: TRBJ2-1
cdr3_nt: TGTGCCAGCAGTGAGTACAGGGGGCTTAACGATGAGCAGTTCTTC
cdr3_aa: CASSEYRGLNDEQFF

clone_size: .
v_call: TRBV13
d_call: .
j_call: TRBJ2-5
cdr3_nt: TGTGCCAGCAGCACTGGACAGAAAGAGACCCAGTACTTC
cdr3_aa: CASSTGQKETQYF

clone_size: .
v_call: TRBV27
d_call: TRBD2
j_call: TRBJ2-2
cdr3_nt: TGTGCCAGCAGTTTTTCCCAGCGGGAGCTCCCCGGGGAGCTGTTTTTT
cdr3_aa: CASSFSQRELPGELFF

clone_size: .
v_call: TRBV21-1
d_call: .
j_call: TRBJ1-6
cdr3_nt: TGTGCCAGCAGCCCACCAGCGGCGTGCAGGGGGAGCTCCTATAATTCACCCCTCCACTTT
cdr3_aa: CASSPPAACRGSSYNSPLHF

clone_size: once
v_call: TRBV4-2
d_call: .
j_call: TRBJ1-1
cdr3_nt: TGTGCCAGCAGCCAGGATCAGGGCAGGGGCGGTTTCTTT
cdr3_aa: CASSQDQGRGGFF

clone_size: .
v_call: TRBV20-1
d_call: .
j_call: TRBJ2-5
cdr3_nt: TGCAGTGCTAGTCAAATGGGGTTTAGGGGAGAGACCCAGTACTTC
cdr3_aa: CSASQMGFRGETQYF

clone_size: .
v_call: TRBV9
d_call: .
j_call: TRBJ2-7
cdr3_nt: TGTGCCAGCAGCGTAGATAGTTCCCCCTACGAGCAGTACTTC
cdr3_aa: CASSVDSSPYEQYF

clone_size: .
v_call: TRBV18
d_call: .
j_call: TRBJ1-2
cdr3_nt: TGTGCCAGCTCACCACAGGGGGAAGGGTATGGCTACACCTTC
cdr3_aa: CASSPQGEGYGYTF

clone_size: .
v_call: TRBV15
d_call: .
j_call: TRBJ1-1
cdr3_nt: TGTGCCACCAGCAGGTACAGTGTGAACACTGAAGCTTTCTTT
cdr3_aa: CATSRYSVNTEAFF

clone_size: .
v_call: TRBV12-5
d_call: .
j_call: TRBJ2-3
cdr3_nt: TGTGCTAGTGGTTTGAGACGGGGGGCGGGAGATACGCAGTATTTT
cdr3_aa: CASGLRRGAGDTQYF

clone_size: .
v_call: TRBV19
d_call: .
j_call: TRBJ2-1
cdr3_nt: TGTGCCAGTAGTATGAAGAGGATCCGAAACAATGAGCAGTTCTTC
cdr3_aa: CASSMKRIRNNEQFF

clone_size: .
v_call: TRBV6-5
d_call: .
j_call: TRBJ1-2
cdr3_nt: TGTGCCAGCAGTTACCTCCAGGGTAGTTCGGGCGTTGGCTACACCTTC
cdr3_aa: CASSYLQGSSGVGYTF

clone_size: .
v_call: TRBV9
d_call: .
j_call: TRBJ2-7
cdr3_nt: TGTGCCAGCAGCGTAGATTTAGGGGACTCCTACGAGCAGTACTTC
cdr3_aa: CASSVDLGDSYEQYF

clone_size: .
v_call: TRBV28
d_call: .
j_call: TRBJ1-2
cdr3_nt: TGTGCCAGCAGTATCACAGGTGATAATATCTATGGCTACACCTTC
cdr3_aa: CASSITGDNIYGYTF

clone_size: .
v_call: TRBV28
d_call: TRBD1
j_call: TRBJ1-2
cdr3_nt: TGTGCCAGCAGTTTAGGGACAGAGACCTATGGCTACACCTTC
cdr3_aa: CASSLGTETYGYTF

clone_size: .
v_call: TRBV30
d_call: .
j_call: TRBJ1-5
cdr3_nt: TGTGCCTGGGGACGGCCGGGGGGCAATCAGCCCCAGCATTTT
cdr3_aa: CAWGRPGGNQPQHF

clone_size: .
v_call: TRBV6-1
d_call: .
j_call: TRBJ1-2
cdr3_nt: TGTGCCAGCAGTGAACGTGTCACTACCACCTATGGCTACACCTTC
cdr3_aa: CASSERVTTTYGYTF

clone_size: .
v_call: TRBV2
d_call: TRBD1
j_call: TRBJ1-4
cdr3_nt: TGTGCCAGCAGGGCACGACAGGGAGGACGTGAAAAACTGTTTTTT
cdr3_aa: CASRARQGGREKLFF

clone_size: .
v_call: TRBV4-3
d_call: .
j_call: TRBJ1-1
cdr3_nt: TGCGCCAGCAGCCCCGGGGGAGGGGGGACTGAAGCTTTCTTT
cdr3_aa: CASSPGGGGTEAFF

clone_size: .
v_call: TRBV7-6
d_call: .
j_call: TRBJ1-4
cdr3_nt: TGTGCCAGCAGCTTAGACAATTCAGGGGTTGGGACTAATGAAAAACTGTTTTTT
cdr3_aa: CASSLDNSGVGTNEKLFF

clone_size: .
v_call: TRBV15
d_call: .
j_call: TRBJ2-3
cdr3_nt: TGTGCCACCAGCAGAGATCTGTCGGCAGGGACAGATACGCAGTATTTT
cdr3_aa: CATSRDLSAGTDTQYF

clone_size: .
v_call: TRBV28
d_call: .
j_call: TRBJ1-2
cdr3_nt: TGTGCCAGCAGTTTATTCGAACAGGTTGGGAGCTACACCTTC
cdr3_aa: CASSLFEQVGSYTF

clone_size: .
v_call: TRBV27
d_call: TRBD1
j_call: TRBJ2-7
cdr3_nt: TGTGCCAGCAGGACGGGACAGGTAACCTACGAGCAGTACTTC
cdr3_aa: CASRTGQVTYEQYF

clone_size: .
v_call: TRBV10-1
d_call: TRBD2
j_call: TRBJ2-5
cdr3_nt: TGCGCCAGCAGTGAACGGCTAGCGGGACGTGAGACCCAGTACTTC
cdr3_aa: CASSERLAGRETQYF

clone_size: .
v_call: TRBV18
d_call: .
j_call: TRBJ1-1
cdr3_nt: TGTGCCAGCTCACCACAGGGCGGGGGTAACACTGAAGCTTTCTTT
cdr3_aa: CASSPQGGGNTEAFF

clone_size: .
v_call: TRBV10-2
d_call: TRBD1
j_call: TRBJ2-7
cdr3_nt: TGCGCCAGCAGCGAAGAGGGACAGGGAGCCTACGAGCAGTACTTC
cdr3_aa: CASSEEGQGAYEQYF

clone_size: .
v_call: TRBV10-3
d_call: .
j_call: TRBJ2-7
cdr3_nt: TGTGCCATCAGTGAACGGCAGGAACACGAGCAGTACTTC
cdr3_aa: CAISERQEHEQYF

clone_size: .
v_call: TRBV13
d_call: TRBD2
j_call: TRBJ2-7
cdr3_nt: TGTGCCAGCACTAACCCCAGGACTAGCGGGATTACCTACGAGCAGTACTTC
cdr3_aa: CASTNPRTSGITYEQYF

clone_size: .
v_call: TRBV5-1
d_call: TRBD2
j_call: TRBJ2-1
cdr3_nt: TGCGCCAGCAGCTCAGGACTAGCGGGGGGGACCTACAATGAGCAGTTCTTC
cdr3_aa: CASSSGLAGGTYNEQFF

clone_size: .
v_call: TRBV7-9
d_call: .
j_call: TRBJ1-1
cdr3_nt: TGTGCCAGCAGCTGGAGTGGAGAGACTGAAGCTTTCTTT
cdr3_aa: CASSWSGETEAFF

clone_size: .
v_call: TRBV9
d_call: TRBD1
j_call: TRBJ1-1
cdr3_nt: TGTGCCAGCAGCCCCTCAGGGGGCGGGGGCACTGAAGCTTTCTTT
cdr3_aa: CASSPSGGGGTEAFF

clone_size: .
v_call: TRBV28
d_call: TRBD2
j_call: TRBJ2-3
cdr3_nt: TGTGCCAGCAGTTTAGGGCATAGCGGGAGTCCCGGAGATACGCAGTATTTT
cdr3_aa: CASSLGHSGSPGDTQYF

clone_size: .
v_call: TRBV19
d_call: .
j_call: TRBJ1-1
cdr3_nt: TGTGCCAGTAGTATGACGCGGACAGCCATGAACACTGAAGCTTTCTTT
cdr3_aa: CASSMTRTAMNTEAFF

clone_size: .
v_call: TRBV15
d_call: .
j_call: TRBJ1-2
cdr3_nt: TGTGCCACCAGCAGAGGCTTCCAGGCGATCCTAGGTCCGGGGTATGGCTACACCTTC
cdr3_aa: CATSRGFQAILGPGYGYTF

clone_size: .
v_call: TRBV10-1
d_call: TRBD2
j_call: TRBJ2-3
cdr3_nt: TGCGCCAGCAGTGAAAGGACTAGCGGGGGTACGCAGTATTTT
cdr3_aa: CASSERTSGGTQYF

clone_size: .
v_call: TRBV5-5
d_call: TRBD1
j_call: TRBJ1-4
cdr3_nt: TGTGCCAGCAGCATCGGACAGGGAGGAGATGAAAAACTGTTTTTT
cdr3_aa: CASSIGQGGDEKLFF

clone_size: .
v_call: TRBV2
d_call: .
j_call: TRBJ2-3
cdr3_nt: TGTGCCAGCAGTGAAGGGACGGGGAAAGGGTATTTT
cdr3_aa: CASSEGTGKGYF

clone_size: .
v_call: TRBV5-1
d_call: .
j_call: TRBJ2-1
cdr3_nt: TGCGCCAGCAGCGGGACTGCGGTTTACAATGAGCAGTTCTTC
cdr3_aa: CASSGTAVYNEQFF

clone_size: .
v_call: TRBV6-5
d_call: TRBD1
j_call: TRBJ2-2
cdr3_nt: TGTGCCAGCGGATTCAGGGGGCTGGTCGGGGAGCTGTTTTTT
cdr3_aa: CASGFRGLVGELFF

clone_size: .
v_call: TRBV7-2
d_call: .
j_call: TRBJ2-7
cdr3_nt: TGTGCCAGCAGCTTAGGGCGGAACTACTACGAGCAGTACTTC
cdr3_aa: CASSLGRNYYEQYF

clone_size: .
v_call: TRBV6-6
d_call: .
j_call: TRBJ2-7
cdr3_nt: TGTGCCAGCAGTTCCCCCAGGACAGTACGCTACGAGCAGTACTTC
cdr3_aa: CASSSPRTVRYEQYF

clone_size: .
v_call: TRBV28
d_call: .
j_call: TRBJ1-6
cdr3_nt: TGTGCCAGCAGCGATCCGACAGGATACCTTTCACCCCTCCACTTT
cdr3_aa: CASSDPTGYLSPLHF

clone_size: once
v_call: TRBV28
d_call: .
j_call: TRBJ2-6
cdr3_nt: TGTGCCAGCAGTTCCCGGACAGTCTCTGGGGCCAACGTCCTGACTTTC
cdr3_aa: CASSSRTVSGANVLTF

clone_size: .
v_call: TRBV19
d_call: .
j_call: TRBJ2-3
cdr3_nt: TGTGCCACCAACCGTGGGCTAGCGATCGCAGATACGCAGTATTTT
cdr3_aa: CATNRGLAIADTQYF

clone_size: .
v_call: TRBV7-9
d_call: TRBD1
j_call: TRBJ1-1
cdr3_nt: TGTGCCAGCAGCTTAGATGGGACAGGGAGGAACACTGAAGCTTTCTTT
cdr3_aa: CASSLDGTGRNTEAFF